Sequencing of this TCR beta chain was carried out in a study of CD8+ T cells in alopecia areata. Study information: It was oral tofacitinib, at 5 to 10 mg twice daily, that treated patients received. Regarding the study as a whole: Tofacitinib significantly decreased scalp clonality and expanded CD8+ clones among top 100. With just one nonresponder, it is still uncertain whether baseline CD8+ expansion relates to response.

This CDR3 has 16 residues. V was pared by 3 bases and J by 0 bases, with 13 bases between. Germline lookup yields CDR1 SGDLS and CDR2 YYNGEE. As regards this clone: Its cognate antigen is unknown.

Treatment of the sample: oral pan-JAK inhibitor, 5-10 mg twice daily. Investigators isolated RNA and reverse transcribed it into cDNA to act as the sequencing template. Clones were sequenced by immunoSEQ multiplex PCR, and TCRdb holds only the in-frame ones, with some missing. The top ten hold about 1.6% of the sample, which has under 250,000 clones, 50% to 70% seen once. This TCR derives from a human donor with alopecia areata. The material was CD4+ T cells sorted from blood, obtained at week 4, from a patient treated with tofacitinib. The chain carries TRBV9 and TRBJ2-1; TRBD2 might be the D (6 bases). CDR3 sequence: CASSAGTFGSYNEQFF. The CDR3 DNA reads TGTGCCAGCAGCGCTGGGACTTTTGGCTCCTACAATGAGCAGTTCTTC. Complete variable domain (other parts from reference TRBV9 and TRBJ2-1): DSGVTQTPKHLITATGQRVTLRCSPRSGDLSVYWYQQSLDQGLQFLIQYYNGEERAKGNILERFSAQQFPDLHSELNLSSLELGDSALYFCASSAGTFGSYNEQFFGPGTRLTVL.